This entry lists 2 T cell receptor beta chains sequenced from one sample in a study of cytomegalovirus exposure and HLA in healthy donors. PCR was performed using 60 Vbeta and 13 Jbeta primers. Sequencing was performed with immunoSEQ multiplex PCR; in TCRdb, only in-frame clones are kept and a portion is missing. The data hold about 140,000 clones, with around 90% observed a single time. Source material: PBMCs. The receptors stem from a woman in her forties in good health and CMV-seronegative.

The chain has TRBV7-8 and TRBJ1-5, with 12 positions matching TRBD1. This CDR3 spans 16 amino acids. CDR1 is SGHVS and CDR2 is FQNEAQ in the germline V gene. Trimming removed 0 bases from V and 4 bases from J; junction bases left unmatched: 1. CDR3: CASSLAGQGANQPQHF. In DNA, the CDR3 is TGTGCCAGCAGCTTAGCGGGACAGGGGGCGAATCAGCCCCAGCATTTT. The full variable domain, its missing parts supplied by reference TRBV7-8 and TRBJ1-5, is GAGVSQSPRYKVAKRGQDVALRCDPISGHVSLFWYQQALGQGPEFLTYFQNEAQLDKSGLPSDRFFAERPEGSVSTLKIQRTQQEDSAVYLCASSLAGQGANQPQHFGDGTRLSIL.

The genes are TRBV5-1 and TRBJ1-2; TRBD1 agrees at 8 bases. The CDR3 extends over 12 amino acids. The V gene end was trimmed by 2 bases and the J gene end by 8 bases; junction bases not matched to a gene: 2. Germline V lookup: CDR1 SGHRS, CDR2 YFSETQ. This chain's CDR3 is CASSLQGGGYTF. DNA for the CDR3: TGCGCCAGCAGCTTACAGGGGGGAGGCTACACCTTC. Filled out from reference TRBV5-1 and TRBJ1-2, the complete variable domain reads KAGVTQTPRYLIKTRGQQVTLSCSPISGHRSVSWYQQTPGQGLQFLFEYFSETQRNKGNFPGRFSGRQFSNSRSEMNVSTLELGDSALYLCASSLQGGGYTFGSGTRLTVV.